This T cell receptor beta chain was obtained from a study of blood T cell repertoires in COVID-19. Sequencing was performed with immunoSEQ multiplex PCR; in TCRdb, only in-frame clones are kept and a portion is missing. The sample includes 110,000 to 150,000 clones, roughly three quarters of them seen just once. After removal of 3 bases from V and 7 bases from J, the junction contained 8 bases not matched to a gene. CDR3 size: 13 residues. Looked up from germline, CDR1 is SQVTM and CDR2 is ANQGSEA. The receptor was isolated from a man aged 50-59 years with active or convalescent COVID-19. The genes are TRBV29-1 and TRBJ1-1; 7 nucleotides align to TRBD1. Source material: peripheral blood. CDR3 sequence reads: CSVDIGQAGEAFF. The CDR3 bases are TGCAGCGTTGATATCGGACAGGCGGGTGAAGCTTTCTTT.